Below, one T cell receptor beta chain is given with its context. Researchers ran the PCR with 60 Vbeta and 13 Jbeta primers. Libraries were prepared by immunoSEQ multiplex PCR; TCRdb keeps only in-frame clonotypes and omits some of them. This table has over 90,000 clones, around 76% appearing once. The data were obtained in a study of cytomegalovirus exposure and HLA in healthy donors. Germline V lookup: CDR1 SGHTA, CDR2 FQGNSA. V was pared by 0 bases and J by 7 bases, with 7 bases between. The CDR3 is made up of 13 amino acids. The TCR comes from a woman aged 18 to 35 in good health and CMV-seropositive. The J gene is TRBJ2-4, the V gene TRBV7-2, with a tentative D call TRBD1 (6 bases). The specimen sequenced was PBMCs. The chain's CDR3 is CTSSLAQGNIQYF. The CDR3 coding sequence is TGTACCAGCAGCTTAGCCCAGGGGAACATTCAGTACTTC.